This T cell receptor beta chain was identified in a study of blood T cell repertoires in COVID-19. In the study overall: The United States, Italy and Spain provided the acute and convalescent COVID-19 samples. T cells, B-cell-depleted T cells, or PBMCs provided the cDNA or gDNA that served as material.

Under the authors' procedure: Estimation of nucleated cell counts relied on the amplification of reference gene primers. Produced via immunoSEQ multiplex PCR; TCRdb's table is partial and in-frame only. The D gene and trimming were derived from the DNA, and the V and J assignments and clone size from that table. The table has 200,000 or so clones, 70% to 85% seen once; the top ten hold 6.5% to 8.5%. V was pared by 5 bases and J by 5 bases, with 12 bases of the junction left unmatched. Germline-derived CDR1 and CDR2 are SGHRS and YFSETQ. The CDR3 loop spans 15 amino acids. Material: peripheral blood. This clonotype was obtained from a human donor with acute or convalescent COVID-19. The donor label of this sample is uncertain. This chain links TRBV5-1 with TRBJ2-5; 7 bases map to TRBD2. CDR3 coding DNA: TGCGCCAGCAGGGGAGGGGTGGGAGCGGAGGAGACCCAGTACTTC. This sequence encodes CASRGGVGAEETQYF.